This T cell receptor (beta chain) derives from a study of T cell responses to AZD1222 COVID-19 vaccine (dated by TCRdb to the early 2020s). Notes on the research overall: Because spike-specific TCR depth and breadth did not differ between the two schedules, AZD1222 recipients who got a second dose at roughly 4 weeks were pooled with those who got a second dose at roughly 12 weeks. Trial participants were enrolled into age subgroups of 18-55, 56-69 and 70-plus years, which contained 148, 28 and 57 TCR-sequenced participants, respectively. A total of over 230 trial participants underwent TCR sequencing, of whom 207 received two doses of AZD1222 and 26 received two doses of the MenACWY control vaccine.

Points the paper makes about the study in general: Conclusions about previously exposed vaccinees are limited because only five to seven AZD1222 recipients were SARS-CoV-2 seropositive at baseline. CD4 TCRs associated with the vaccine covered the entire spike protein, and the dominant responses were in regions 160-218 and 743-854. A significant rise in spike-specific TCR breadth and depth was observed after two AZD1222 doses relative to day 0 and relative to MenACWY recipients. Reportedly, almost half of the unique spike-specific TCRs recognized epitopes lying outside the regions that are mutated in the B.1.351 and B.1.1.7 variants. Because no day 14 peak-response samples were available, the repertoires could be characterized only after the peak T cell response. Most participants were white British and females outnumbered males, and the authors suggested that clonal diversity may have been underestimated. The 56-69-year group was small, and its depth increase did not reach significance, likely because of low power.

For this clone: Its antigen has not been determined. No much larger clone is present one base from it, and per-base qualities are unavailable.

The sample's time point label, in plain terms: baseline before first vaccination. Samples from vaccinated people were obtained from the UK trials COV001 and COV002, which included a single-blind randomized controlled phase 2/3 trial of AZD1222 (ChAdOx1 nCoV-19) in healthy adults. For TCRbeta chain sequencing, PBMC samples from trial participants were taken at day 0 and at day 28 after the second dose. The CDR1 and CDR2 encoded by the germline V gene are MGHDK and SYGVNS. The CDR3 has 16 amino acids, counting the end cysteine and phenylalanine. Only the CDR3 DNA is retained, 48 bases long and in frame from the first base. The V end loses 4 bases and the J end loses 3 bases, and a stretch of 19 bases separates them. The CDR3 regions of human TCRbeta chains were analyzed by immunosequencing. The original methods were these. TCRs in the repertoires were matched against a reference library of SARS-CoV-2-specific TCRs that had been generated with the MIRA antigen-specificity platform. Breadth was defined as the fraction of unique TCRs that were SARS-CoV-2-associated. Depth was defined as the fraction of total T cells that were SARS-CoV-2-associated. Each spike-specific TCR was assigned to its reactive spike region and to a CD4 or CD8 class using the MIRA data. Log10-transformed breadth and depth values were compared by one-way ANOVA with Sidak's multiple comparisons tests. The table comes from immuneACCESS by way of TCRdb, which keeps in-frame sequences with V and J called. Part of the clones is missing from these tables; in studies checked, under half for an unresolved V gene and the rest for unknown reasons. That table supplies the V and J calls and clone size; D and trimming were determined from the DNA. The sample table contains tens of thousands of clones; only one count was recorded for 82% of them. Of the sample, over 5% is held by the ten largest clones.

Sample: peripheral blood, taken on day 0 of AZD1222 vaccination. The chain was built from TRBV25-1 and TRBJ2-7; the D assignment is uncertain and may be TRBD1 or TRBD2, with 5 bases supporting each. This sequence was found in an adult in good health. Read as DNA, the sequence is TGTGCCAGCAGTGCCGAGAGGGGCGCCAACTTCTACGAGCAGTACTTC. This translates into CASSAERGANFYEQYF.